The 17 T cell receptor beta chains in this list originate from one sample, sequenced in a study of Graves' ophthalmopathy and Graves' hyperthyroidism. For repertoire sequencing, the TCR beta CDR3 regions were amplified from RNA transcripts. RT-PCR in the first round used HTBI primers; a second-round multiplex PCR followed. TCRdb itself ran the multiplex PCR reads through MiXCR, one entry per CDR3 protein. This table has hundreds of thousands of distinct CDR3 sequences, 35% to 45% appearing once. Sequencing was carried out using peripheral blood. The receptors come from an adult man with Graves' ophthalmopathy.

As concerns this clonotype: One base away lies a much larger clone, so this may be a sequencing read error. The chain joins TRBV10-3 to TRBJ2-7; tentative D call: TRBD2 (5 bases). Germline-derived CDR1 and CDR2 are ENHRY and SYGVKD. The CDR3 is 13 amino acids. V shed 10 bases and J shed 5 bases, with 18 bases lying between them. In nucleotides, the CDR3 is TGTGCCAGCAGCCAAGGTGAGCGGAACGAGCAGTACGTC. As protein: CASSQGERNEQYV.

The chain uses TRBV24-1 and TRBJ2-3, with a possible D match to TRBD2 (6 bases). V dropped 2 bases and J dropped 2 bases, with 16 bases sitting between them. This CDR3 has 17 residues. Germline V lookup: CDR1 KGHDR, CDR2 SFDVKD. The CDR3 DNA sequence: TGTGCCACCAGTGATTCTGCAGGGAGGACTCCCACAGATACGCAGTATTTT. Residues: CATSDSAGRTPTDTQYF.

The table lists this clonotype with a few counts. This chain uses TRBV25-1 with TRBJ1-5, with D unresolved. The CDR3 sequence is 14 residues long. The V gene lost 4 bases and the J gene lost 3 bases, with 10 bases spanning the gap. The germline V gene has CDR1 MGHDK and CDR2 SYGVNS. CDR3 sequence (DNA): TGTGCCAGCAGTGGGCTGGGATTCAATCAGCCCCAGCATTTT. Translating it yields CASSGLGFNQPQHF.

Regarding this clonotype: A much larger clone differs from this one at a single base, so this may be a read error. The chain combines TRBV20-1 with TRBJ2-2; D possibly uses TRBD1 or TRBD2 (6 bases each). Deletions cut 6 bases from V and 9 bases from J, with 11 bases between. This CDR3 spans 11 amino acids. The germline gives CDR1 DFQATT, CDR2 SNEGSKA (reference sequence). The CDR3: CSAGGHRELFF. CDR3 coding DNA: TGCAGTGCCGGGGGCCACAGGGAGCTGTTTTTT.

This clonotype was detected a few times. CDR3: CASSPLFGGAQETQYF. Written as DNA, the CDR3 is TGTGCCAGCAGTCCCCTTTTCGGGGGAGCCCAAGAGACCCAGTACTTC. The chain combines TRBV6-5 with TRBJ2-5; D is possibly TRBD2 (6 bases). Between the trimmed V and J ends, which lost 5 bases and 1 base, there was a span of 17 bases. Germline-derived CDR1 and CDR2 are MNHEY and SVGAGI. CDR3 length: 16 amino acids.

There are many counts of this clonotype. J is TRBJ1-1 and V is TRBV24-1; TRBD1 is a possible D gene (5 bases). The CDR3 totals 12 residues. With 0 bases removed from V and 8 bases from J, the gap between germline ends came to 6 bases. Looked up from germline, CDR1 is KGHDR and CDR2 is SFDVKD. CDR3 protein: CATSDLGAEAFF. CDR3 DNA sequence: TGTGCCACCAGTGATTTGGGGGCCGAAGCTTTCTTT.

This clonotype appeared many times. This CDR3 reads CASSLTGQGGTQYF. In nucleotides, the CDR3 is TGTGCCAGCAGCTTAACGGGACAGGGGGGGACCCAGTACTTC. The chain is built from TRBV7-6 and TRBJ2-5; 11 positions agree with TRBD1. V gave up 2 bases and J gave up 7 bases; unmatched junction bases: 3. The CDR3 length is 14 residues. Germline V lookup: CDR1 SGHVS, CDR2 FNYEAQ.

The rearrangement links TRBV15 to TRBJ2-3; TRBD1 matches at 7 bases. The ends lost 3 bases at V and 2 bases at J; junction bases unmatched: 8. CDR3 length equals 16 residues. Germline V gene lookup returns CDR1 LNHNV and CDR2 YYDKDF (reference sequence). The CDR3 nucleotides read TGTGCCACCAGCAGGGGCAGGGACAGTATCACAGATACGCAGTATTTT. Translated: CATSRGRDSITDTQYF.

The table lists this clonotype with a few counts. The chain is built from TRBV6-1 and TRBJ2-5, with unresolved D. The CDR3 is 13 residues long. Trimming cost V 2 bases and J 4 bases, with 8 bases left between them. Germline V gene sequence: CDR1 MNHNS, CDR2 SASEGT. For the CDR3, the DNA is TGTGCCAGCAGTGAAATGGACCGAGAGACCCAGTACTTC. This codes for CASSEMDRETQYF.

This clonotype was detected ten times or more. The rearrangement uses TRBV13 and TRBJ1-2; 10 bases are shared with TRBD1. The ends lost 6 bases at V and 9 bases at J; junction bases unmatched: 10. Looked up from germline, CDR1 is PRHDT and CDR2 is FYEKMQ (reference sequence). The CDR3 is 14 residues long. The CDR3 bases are TGTGCCAGCAGTTTCTCGGACAGGGGGAATAGCTACACCTTC. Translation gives CASSFSDRGNSYTF.

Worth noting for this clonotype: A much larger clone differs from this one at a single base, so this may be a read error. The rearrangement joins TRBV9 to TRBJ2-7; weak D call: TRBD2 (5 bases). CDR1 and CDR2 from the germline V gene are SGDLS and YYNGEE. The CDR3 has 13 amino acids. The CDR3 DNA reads TGCGCCGGCAGCTTTACGCGGGCCTACGAGCAGTACTTC. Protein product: CAGSFTRAYEQYF.

The CDR3 reads CSQEGEGLGNQPQHF. CDR3 DNA sequence: TGCAGCCAAGAGGGGGAAGGGCTAGGCAATCAGCCCCAGCATTTT. This chain links TRBV29-1 with TRBJ1-5; possible D gene TRBD1, 6 bases. Trimming stripped 8 bases from V and 2 bases from J, with 19 bases between. The CDR3 covers 15 residues. Germline assignment: CDR1 SQVTM and CDR2 ANQGSEA.

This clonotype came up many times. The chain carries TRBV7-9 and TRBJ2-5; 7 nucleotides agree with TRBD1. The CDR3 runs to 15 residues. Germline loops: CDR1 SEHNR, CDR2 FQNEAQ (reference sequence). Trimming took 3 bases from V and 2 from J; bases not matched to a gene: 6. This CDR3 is CASSLGQLQQETQYF. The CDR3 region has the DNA TGTGCCAGCAGCTTGGGACAGTTACAACAAGAGACCCAGTACTTC. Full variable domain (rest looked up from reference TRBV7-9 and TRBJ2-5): DTGVSQNPRHKITKRGQNVTFRCDPISEHNRLYWYRQTLGQGPEFLTYFQNEAQLEKSRLLSDRFSAERPKGSFSTLEIQRTEQGDSAMYLCASSLGQLQQETQYFGPGTRLLVL.

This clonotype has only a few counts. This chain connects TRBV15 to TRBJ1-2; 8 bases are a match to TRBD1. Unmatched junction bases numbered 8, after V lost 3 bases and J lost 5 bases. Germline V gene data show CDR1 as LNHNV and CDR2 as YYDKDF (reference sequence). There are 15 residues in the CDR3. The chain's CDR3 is CATSSLGQGGYGYTF. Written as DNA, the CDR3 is TGTGCCACCAGCAGCCTTGGACAGGGCGGATATGGCTACACCTTC.

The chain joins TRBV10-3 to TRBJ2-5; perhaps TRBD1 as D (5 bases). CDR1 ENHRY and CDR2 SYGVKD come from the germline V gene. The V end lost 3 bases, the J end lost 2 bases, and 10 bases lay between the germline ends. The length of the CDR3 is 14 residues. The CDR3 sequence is CAISEATVQETQYF. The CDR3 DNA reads TGTGCCATCAGTGAAGCGACAGTACAAGAGACCCAGTACTTC.

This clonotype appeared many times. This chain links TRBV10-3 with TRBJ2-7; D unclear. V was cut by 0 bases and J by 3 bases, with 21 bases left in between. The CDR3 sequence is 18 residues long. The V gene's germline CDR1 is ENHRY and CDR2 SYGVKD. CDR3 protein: CAISESRIGSPALYEQYF. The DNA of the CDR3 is TGTGCCATCAGTGAGTCGAGAATAGGATCGCCCGCACTCTACGAGCAGTACTTC.

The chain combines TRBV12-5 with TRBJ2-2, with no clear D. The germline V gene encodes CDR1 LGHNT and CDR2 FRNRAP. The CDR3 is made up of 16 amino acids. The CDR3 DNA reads TGTGCCAGCAGTCCCCGGGTAGCATTAGGAACCGGGGAGCTGTTTTTT. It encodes CASSPRVALGTGELFF.